The TCR beta chain described here comes from a study of graft-versus-host responses after intestinal transplantation. The wider study: Recipients were all induced with anti-thymocyte globulin, then given tacrolimus and steroids for about three years. Study-wide results and caveats: GvH clones occurred in recipient marrow; some first appeared in ileum or blood.

Clones were sequenced by immunoSEQ multiplex PCR, and TCRdb holds only the in-frame ones, with some missing. Among under 90,000 clones listed, roughly 90% were seen once. V lost 4 bases and J 0 bases, leaving 8 bases between the germline ends. CDR1 and CDR2 (germline): MGHRA, YSYEKL. The CDR3 extends over 14 amino acids. Points on this clone: Its antigen is not identified.

The TCR sequence derives from a human patient who received an intestinal transplant, so some T cells may come from the graft donor. The chain recombines TRBV4-1 with TRBJ2-3; no reliable D call. The sample was PBMCs, taken 98 days after intestinal transplantation. CDR3 coding DNA: TGCGCCAGCAGCCCGGGTACTAGCACAGATACGCAGTATTTT. This sequence encodes CASSPGTSTDTQYF.